A selection of T cell receptor beta chains follows, all from one sample in a study of radiation and T cells in renal cell carcinoma. The table came from immunoSEQ multiplex PCR; TCRdb's copy has only in-frame clones and leaves some out. Of some 130,000 clones listed, about 81% are singletons. Sequencing used blood, obtained from a patient whose treatment included radiotherapy and nephrectomy. These receptors were obtained from a woman aged 60-70 years with renal cell carcinoma. Both conserved end residues are part of each CDR3. The D gene is left open where the match is weak. Rows give clone size only sometimes, using once, few, many, or a class for an expanded clone.

TGTGCCAGCAGTTTCTTTTATGCCGGCTTGATAGAGACCCAGTACTTC	CASSFFYAGLIETQYF	TRBJ2-5	NA	NA	TRBV28
TGTGCCATCAGCCCGGGACAGAATAGCAATCAGCCCCAGCATTTT	CAISPGQNSNQPQHF	TRBJ1-5	NA	TRBD1	TRBV10-3
TGTGCCAGCAGCTTAGATCTAGCGGGACAGGGGAATGAAAAACTGTTTTTT	CASSLDLAGQGNEKLFF	TRBJ1-4	NA	TRBD1	TRBV11-2
TGTGCCAGTAGTATAGTAGGGGGACAGGGGTTGAGCACTGAAGCTTTCTTT	CASSIVGGQGLSTEAFF	TRBJ1-1	NA	TRBD1	TRBV19
TGTGCCAGCAGTTACTCGATTTCTGGGGGCAATGAGCAGTTCTTC	CASSYSISGGNEQFF	TRBJ2-1	NA	NA	TRBV6-5
TGTGCCAGCAGTAATGACAGGGCCGGGGAGCTGTTTTTT	CASSNDRAGELFF	TRBJ2-2	NA	TRBD1	TRBV6-1
TGTGCCAGCAGCGTCGCCCTGGGAAACACTGAAGCTTTCTTT	CASSVALGNTEAFF	TRBJ1-1	NA	NA	TRBV9
TGTGCCAGCGCCCCCAGCAGTCGGGACACCATATATTTT	CASAPSSRDTIYF	TRBJ1-3	NA	NA	TRBV7-2
TGTGCCAGCAGCTCCCAAGCGGGAGGTCCCAGCAATGAGCAGTTCTTC	CASSSQAGGPSNEQFF	TRBJ2-1	NA	TRBD2	TRBV7-2
TGTGCCAGCAGCGACCCGGGAGGGAAAAATGAAAAACTGTTTTTT	CASSDPGGKNEKLFF	TRBJ1-4	NA	NA	TRBV6-1
TGTGCCAGCAGTTACTCCGGGAGGGATGAAAAACTGTTTTTT	CASSYSGRDEKLFF	TRBJ1-4	NA	NA	TRBV6-5
TGTGCCATCAGTTCCATTTCCACCGGGGAGCTGTTTTTT	CAISSISTGELFF	TRBJ2-2	NA	NA	TRBV10-3
TGTGCCAGTACCATCCCCCGGACAGGGGGGAACTCGCAGTACTTC	CASTIPRTGGNSQYF	TRBJ2-7	NA	TRBD1	TRBV19
TGTGCCAGCGTCTCCGGGACAGGTAACAATGAGCAGTTCTTC	CASVSGTGNNEQFF	TRBJ2-1	NA	TRBD1	TRBV6-1
TGTGCCAGCAGCCATGGGAGCTCCTACAATGAGCAGTTCTTC	CASSHGSSYNEQFF	TRBJ2-1	NA	NA	TRBV7-9
TGTGCCAGCAGTGAAGGACTAGCGGGGGTTCTAGATACGCAGTATTTT	CASSEGLAGVLDTQYF	TRBJ2-3	NA	TRBD2	TRBV6-1
TGTGCCAGCAGCTCGCAGGGGGGGAGCTATGGCTACACCTTC	CASSSQGGSYGYTF	TRBJ1-2	NA	TRBD1	TRBV7-9
TGTGCCAGCAGCCAAGGACTAGCGGGAGGGGTAAATGAGCAGTTCTTC	CASSQGLAGGVNEQFF	TRBJ2-1	NA	TRBD2	TRBV4-2
TGCAGCGTTTCCCAGGGGGCGAACACTGAAGCTTTCTTT	CSVSQGANTEAFF	TRBJ1-1	NA	TRBD1	TRBV29-1
TGTGCCAGCAGCTTTGTCGGGACAGGAGCAGGGCTAGATACGCAGTATTTT	CASSFVGTGAGLDTQYF	TRBJ2-3	NA	TRBD1	TRBV7-2
TGTGCCAGTAGTATGGGCAGGGGCTGGGAAGCTTTCTTT	CASSMGRGWEAFF	TRBJ1-1	few	NA	TRBV19
TGTGCCTGGAGTAGGGGACAGGGGGTTGAAAAACTGTTTTTT	CAWSRGQGVEKLFF	TRBJ1-4	NA	TRBD1	TRBV30
TGCGCCAGCAGCGTCACAGGGAACTATGGCTACACCTTC	CASSVTGNYGYTF	TRBJ1-2	NA	NA	TRBV4-1